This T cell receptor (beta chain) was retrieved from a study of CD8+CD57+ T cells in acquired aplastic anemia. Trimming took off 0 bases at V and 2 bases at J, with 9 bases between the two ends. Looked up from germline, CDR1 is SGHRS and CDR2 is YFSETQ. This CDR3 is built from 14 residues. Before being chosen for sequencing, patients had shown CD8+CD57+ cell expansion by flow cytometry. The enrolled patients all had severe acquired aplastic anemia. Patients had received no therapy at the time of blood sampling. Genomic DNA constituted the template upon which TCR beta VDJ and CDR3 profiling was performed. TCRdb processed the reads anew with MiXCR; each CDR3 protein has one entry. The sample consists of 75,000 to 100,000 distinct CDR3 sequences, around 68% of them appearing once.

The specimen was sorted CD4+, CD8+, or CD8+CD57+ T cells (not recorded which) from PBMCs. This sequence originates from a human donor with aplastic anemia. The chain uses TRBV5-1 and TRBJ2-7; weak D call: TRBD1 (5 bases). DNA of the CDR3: TGCGCCAGCAGCTTGGGACAGAAGACCTACGAGCAGTACTTC. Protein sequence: CASSLGQKTYEQYF.